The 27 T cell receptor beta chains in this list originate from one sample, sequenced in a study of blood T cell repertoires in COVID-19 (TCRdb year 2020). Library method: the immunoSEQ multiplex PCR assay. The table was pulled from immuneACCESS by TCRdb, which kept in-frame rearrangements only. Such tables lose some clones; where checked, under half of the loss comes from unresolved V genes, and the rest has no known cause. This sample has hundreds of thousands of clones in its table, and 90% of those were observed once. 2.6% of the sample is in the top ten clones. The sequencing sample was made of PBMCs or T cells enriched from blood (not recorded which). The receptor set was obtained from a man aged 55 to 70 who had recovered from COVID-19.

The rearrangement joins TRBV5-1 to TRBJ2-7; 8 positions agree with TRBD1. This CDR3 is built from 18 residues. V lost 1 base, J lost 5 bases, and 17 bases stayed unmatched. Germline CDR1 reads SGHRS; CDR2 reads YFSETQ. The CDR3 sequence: CASSLKAIRGQGGNEQYF. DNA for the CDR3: TGCGCCAGCAGCTTGAAGGCGATCCGCGGACAGGGAGGTAACGAGCAGTACTTC.

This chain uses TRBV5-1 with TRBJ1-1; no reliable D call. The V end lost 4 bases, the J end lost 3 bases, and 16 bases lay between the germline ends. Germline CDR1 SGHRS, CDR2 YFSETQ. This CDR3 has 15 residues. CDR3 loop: CASSPGSVVDTEAFF. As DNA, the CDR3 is TGCGCCAGCAGCCCGGGAAGTGTCGTGGACACTGAAGCTTTCTTT. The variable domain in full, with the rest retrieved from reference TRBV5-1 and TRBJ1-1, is KAGVTQTPRYLIKTRGQQVTLSCSPISGHRSVSWYQQTPGQGLQFLFEYFSETQRNKGNFPGRFSGRQFSNSRSEMNVSTLELGDSALYLCASSPGSVVDTEAFFGQGTRLTVV.

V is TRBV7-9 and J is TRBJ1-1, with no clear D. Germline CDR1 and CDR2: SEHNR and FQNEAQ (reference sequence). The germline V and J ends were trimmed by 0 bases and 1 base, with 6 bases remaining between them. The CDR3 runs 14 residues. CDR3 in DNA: TGTGCCAGCAGCTTAGCTTCAGAGAACACTGAAGCTTTCTTT. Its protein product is CASSLASENTEAFF.

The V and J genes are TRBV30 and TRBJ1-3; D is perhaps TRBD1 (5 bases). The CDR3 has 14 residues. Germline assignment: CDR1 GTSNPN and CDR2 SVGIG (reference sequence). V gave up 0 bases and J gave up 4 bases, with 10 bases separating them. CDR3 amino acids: CAWSVLGQGNTIYF. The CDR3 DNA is TGTGCCTGGAGTGTATTGGGGCAGGGAAACACCATATATTTT.

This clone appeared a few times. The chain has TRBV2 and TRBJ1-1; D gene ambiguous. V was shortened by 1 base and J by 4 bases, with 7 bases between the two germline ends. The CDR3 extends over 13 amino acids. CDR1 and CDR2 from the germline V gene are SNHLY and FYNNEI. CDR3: CASSEVLSTEAFF. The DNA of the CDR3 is TGTGCCAGCAGTGAAGTACTTTCCACTGAAGCTTTCTTT.

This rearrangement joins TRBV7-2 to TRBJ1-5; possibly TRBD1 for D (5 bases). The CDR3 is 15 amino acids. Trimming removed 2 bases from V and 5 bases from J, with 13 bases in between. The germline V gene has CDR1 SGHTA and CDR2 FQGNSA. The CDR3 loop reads CASSLMAAGDQPQHF. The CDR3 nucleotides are TGTGCCAGCAGCTTAATGGCGGCGGGGGATCAGCCCCAGCATTTT.

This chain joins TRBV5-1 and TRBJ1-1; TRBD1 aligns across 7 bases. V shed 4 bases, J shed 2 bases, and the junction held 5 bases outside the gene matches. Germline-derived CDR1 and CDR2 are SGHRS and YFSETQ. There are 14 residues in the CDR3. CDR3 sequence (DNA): TGCGCCAGCAGCCAAGGGACAGCAAACACTGAAGCTTTCTTT. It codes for CASSQGTANTEAFF.

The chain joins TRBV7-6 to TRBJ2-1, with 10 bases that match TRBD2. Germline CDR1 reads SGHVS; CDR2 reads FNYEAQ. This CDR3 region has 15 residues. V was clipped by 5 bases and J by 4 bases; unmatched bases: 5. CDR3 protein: CASSAGLAEYNEQFF. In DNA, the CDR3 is TGTGCCAGCAGCGCTGGACTAGCGGAGTACAATGAGCAGTTCTTC.

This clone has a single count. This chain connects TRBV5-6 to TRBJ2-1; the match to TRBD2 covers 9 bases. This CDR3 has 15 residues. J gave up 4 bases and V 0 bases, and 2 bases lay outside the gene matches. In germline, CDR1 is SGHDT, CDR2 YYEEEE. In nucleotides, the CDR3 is TGTGCCAGCAGCTTGGGGCTAGCGGGGTACAATGAGCAGTTCTTC. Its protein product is CASSLGLAGYNEQFF.

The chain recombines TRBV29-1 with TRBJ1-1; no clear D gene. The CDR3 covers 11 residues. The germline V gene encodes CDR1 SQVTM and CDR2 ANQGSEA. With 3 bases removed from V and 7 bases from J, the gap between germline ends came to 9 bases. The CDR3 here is CSVEAGFEAFF. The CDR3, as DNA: TGCAGCGTTGAGGCAGGCTTTGAAGCTTTCTTT.

In DNA, the CDR3 is TGTGCCAGCAGTCCTCGGGTGGGACAGAGCAATCAGCCCCAGCATTTT. Its translation is CASSPRVGQSNQPQHF. The chain employs TRBV27 and TRBJ1-5; the match to TRBD1 covers 7 bases. V shed 5 bases, J shed 1 base, and the junction held 8 bases outside the gene matches. Per germline, CDR1 MNHEY and CDR2 SMNVEV (reference sequence). The CDR3 runs 16 residues.

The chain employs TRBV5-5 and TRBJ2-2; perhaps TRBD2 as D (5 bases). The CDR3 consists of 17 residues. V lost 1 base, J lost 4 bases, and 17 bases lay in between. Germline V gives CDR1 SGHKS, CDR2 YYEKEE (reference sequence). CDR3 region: CASSLNFFVGGTGELFF. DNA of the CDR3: TGTGCCAGCAGCTTGAACTTTTTTGTCGGAGGCACCGGGGAGCTGTTTTTT.

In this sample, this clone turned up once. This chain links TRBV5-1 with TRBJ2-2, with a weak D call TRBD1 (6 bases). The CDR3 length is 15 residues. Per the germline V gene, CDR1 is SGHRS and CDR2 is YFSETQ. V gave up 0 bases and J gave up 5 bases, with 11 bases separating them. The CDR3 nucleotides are TGCGCCAGCAGCTTGGATGTCAGGGGAACCGGGGAGCTGTTTTTT. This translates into CASSLDVRGTGELFF.

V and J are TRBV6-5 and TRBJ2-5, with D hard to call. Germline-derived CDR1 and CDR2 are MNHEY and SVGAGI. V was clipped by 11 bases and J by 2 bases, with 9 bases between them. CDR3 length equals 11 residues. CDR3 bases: TGTGCCCTTATCGTTCAAGAGACCCAGTACTTC. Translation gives CALIVQETQYF.

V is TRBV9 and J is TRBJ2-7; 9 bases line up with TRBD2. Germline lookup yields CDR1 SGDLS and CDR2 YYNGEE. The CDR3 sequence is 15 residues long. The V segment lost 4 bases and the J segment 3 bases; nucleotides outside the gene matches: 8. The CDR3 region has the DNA TGTGCCAGCAGCCAAATGGCTAGCGGGATCTACGAGCAGTACTTC. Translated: CASSQMASGIYEQYF. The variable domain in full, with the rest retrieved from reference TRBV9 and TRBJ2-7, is DSGVTQTPKHLITATGQRVTLRCSPRSGDLSVYWYQQSLDQGLQFLIQYYNGEERAKGNILERFSAQQFPDLHSELNLSSLELGDSALYFCASSQMASGIYEQYFGPGTRLTVT.

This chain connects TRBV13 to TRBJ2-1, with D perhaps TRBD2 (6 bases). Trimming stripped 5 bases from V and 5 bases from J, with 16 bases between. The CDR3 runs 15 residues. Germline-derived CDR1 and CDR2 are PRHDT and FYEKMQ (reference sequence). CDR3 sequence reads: CASSPGAGLNNEQFF. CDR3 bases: TGTGCCAGCAGCCCCGGGGCGGGGCTAAACAATGAGCAGTTCTTC.

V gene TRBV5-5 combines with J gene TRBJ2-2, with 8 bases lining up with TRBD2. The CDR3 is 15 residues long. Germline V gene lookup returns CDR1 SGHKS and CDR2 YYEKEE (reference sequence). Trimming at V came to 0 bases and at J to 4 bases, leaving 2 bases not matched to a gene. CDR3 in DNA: TGTGCCAGCAGCTTGGTACTAGCGGCCACCGGGGAGCTGTTTTTT. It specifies CASSLVLAATGELFF.

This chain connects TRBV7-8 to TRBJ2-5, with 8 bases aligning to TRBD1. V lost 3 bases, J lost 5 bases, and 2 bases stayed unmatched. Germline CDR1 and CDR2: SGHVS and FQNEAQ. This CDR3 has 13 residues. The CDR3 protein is CASSLDRVETQYF. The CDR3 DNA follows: TGTGCCAGCAGCTTGGACAGGGTGGAGACCCAGTACTTC.

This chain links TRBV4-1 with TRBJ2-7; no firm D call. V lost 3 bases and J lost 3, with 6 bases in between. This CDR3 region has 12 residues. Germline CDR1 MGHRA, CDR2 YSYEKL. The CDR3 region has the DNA TGCGCCAGCAGCCAGAACAGCTACGAGCAGTACTTC. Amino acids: CASSQNSYEQYF.

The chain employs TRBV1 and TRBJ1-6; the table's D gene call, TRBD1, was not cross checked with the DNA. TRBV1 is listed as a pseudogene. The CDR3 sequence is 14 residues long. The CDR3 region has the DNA TGCACCAGCAGCCAAGGACACTATAATTCACCCCTCCACTTT. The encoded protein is CTSSQGHYNSPLHF.

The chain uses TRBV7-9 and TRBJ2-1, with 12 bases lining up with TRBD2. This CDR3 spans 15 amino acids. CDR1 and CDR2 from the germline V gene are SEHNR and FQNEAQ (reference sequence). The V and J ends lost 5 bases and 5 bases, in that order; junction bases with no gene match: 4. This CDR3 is CASSLRTSGDNEQFF. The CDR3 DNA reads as TGTGCCAGCAGCCTCCGGACTAGCGGGGACAATGAGCAGTTCTTC.

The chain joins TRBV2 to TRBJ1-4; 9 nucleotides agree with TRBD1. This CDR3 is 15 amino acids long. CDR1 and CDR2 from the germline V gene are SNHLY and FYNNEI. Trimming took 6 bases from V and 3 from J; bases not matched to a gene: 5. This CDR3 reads CASRDRGSANEKLFF. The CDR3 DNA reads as TGTGCCAGCAGAGACAGGGGGTCGGCTAATGAAAAACTGTTTTTT.

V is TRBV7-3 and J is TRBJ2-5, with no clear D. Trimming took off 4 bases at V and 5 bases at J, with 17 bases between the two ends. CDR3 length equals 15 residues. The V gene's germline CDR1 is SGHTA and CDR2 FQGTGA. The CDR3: CASSSHGQDRETQYF. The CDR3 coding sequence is TGTGCCAGCAGCTCCCACGGCCAGGATCGGGAGACCCAGTACTTC.

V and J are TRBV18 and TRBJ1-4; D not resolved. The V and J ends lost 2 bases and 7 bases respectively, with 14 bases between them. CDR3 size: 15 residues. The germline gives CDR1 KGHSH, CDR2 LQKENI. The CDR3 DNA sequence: TGTGCCAGCTCACCATCGGGGATAACCACTGAAAAACTGTTTTTT. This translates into CASSPSGITTEKLFF. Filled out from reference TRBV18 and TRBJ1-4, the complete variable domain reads NAGVMQNPRHLVRRRGQEARLRCSPMKGHSHVYWYRQLPEEGLKFMVYLQKENIIDESGMPKERFSAEFPKEGPSILRIQQVVRGDSAAYFCASSPSGITTEKLFFGSGTQLSVL.

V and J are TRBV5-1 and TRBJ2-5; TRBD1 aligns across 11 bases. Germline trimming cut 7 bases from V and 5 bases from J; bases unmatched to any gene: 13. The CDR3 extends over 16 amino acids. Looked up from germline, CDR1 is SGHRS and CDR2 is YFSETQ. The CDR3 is CASALPTGTGGETQYF. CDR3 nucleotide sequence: TGCGCCAGCGCCCTCCCCACCGGGACAGGGGGGGAGACCCAGTACTTC.

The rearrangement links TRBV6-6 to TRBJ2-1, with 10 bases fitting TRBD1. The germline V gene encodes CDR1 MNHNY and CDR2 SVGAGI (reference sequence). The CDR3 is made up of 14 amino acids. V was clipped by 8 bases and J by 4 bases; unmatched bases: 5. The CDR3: CASRDRGFYNEQFF. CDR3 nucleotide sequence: TGTGCCAGCCGGGACAGGGGCTTTTACAATGAGCAGTTCTTC.

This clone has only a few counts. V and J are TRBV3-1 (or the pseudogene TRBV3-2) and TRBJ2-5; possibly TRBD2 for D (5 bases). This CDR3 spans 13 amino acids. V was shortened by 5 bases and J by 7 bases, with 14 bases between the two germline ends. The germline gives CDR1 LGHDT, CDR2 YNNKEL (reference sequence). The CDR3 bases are TGTGCCAGCAGCTCGGACTCGCACTGGACCCAGTACTTC. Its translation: CASSSDSHWTQYF.